The present T cell receptor (beta chain) was sequenced within a study of CD8 T cells in ankylosing spondylitis. Generation of TCR beta libraries employed quantitative 5'-RACE incorporating molecular barcodes. TCRdb itself ran the 5' RACE reads through MiXCR, one entry per CDR3 protein. The table lists 150,000 to 200,000 distinct CDR3 sequences, 13% of them singletons. A word on this clonotype: What it recognizes is unknown.

Points from the study as a whole: Clones linked to the disease showed a CD8+ phenotype. They occurred at relatively low frequencies in peripheral blood. Earlier work had already found some motif variants in reactive arthritis synovial fluid and blood. Disease-associated clones were reportedly significantly overrepresented in matched ankylosing spondylitis synovial fluid.

Germline-derived CDR1 and CDR2 are LGHDT and YNNKEL (reference sequence). V lost 5 bases, J lost 0 bases, and 11 bases lay in between. CDR3 length equals 14 residues. Material: blood, either unsorted or a sorted T cell fraction (not recorded which). The sequence derives from a female donor with ankylosing spondylitis or in good health (not recorded which). The chain links TRBV3-1 to TRBJ2-7; the D gene is possibly TRBD1 (6 bases). The DNA of the CDR3 is TGTGCCAGCAGCTTAAGGGACACCTCCTACGAGCAGTACTTC. This translates into CASSLRDTSYEQYF.